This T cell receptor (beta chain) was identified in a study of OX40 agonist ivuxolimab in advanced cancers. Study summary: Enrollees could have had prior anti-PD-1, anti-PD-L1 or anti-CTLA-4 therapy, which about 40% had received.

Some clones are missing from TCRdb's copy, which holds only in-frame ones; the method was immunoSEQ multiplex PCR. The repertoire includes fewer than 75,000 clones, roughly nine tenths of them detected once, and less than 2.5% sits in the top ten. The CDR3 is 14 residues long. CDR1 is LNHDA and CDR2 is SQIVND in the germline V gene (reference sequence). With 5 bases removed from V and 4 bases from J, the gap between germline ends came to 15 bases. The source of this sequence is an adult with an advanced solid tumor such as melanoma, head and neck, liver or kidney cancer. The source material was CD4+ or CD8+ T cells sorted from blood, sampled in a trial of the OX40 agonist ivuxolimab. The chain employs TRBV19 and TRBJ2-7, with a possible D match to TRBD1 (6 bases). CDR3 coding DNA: TGTGCCAGTAGTCCGTCAAGGGGGAGTTACGAGCAGTACTTC. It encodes CASSPSRGSYEQYF.